The 22 T cell receptor beta chains in this list originate from one sample, sequenced in a study of human T cells and chemical hapten exposure. A single record per CDR3 protein comes from TCRdb applying MiXCR to the RACE reads. The sample holds approximately 96,000 distinct CDR3 sequences, 9.3% seen once. The time point was: patch test 2, 6 weeks after DPC sensitization. The sample's treatment: therapeutic diphenylcyclopropenone sensitization with weekly scalp DPC. This specimen was whole blood, taken in connection with sensitization to the hapten diphenylcyclopropenone (DPC). The source is a woman in her forties with alopecia areata. Some clones in this sample may be carry-over from other donors' samples.

The sample holds many counts of this clonotype. The V gene is TRBV18, the J gene TRBJ1-1, with D possibly TRBD1 on 6 matching bases. Trimming stripped 0 bases from V and 1 base from J, with 12 bases between. CDR1 KGHSH and CDR2 LQKENI come from the germline V gene. The CDR3 contains 16 residues. The CDR3 region is CASSPPGARGNTEAFF. The CDR3 bases are TGTGCCAGCTCACCACCGGGGGCCAGGGGGAACACTGAAGCTTTCTTT.

This chain joins TRBV2 and TRBJ2-3; 10 positions agree with TRBD1. V was pared by 9 bases and J by 1 base, with 7 bases of the junction left unmatched. The CDR3 is made up of 15 amino acids. Germline V CDR1 and CDR2: SNHLY, FYNNEI. CDR3 coding DNA: TGTGCCAGGGGGGGACAGGGGACCGGCACAGATACGCAGTATTTT. This translates into CARGGQGTGTDTQYF.

In this sample, this clonotype turned up many times. The V call is TRBV29-1, the J call TRBJ2-3, with D possibly TRBD2 on 6 matching bases. The germline gives CDR1 SQVTM, CDR2 ANQGSEA. The germline V and J ends were trimmed by 5 bases and 1 base, with 16 bases remaining between them. This CDR3 has 15 residues. The chain's CDR3 is CSVRDSQVGTDTQYF. The CDR3, as DNA: TGCAGCGTTCGGGACTCTCAGGTCGGCACAGATACGCAGTATTTT.

In regard to this clonotype: One base away lies a much larger clone, so this may be a sequencing read error. The chain links TRBV5-1 to TRBJ2-3; 10 nucleotides agree with TRBD1. The germline V gene encodes CDR1 SGHRS and CDR2 YFSETQ. CDR3 length: 16 amino acids. CDR3 sequence reads: CASSSSGTGVADTHYF. The DNA of the CDR3 is TGCGCCAGCAGCTCATCCGGGACAGGGGTGGCAGATACGCATTATTTT.

This clonotype has a handful of counts. The chain employs TRBV3-2 and TRBJ1-5. TRBV3-2 is reported as a pseudogene. This CDR3 contains 15 residues. The CDR3 DNA reads as TGTGCCAGCAGCCAAAGTGACTTTAGCAATCAGCCCCAGCATTTT. Its protein is CASSQSDFSNQPQHF.

This clonotype appeared a few times. This rearrangement joins TRBV19 to TRBJ1-2, with D tentatively TRBD1 (5 bases). The germline gives CDR1 LNHDA, CDR2 SQIVND (reference sequence). CDR3 size: 15 residues. The V end was cut by 7 bases, the J end by 4 bases, with 19 bases between. The CDR3 spells CASIPGRRTLYGYTF. The CDR3 nucleotides are TGTGCCAGTATCCCGGGGCGAAGGACACTCTATGGCTACACCTTC.

This clonotype occurred many times. This chain uses TRBV12-3 or TRBV12-4 with TRBJ1-2, with D tentatively TRBD1 (5 bases). Trimming cost V 1 base and J 4 bases, with 7 bases left between them. There are 13 residues in the CDR3. DNA for the CDR3: TGTGCCAGCAGTTTAGGACAGCTCTATGGCTACACCTTC. This gives the protein CASSLGQLYGYTF.

This clonotype occurred many times. This chain links TRBV7-2 with TRBJ2-7; D possibly corresponds to TRBD2 (5 bases). Deletions cut 4 bases from V and 4 bases from J, with 11 bases between. CDR1 is SGHTA, CDR2 FQGNSA, per germline. The CDR3 is made up of 13 amino acids. CDR3 in DNA: TGTGCCAGCAGCTCGTGGACGGGATACGAGCAGTACTTC. Amino acid sequence: CASSSWTGYEQYF.

This clonotype was observed many times. The chain employs TRBV11-3 and TRBJ2-1, with TRBD2 as a possible D gene (5 bases). The CDR3 sequence is 15 residues long. V lost 5 bases to trimming and J lost 4 bases, with 15 bases between them. Germline values: CDR1 SGHNT, CDR2 YENEEA. CDR3 nucleotides: TGTGCCAGCAGCCCCCGAATAGCGCCTTACAATGAGCAGTTCTTC. Protein: CASSPRIAPYNEQFF.

The table lists this clonotype with many counts. The chain uses TRBV7-3 and TRBJ1-1, with D possibly being TRBD1 (5 bases). The CDR3 loop spans 13 amino acids. Germline V lookup: CDR1 SGHTA, CDR2 FQGTGA. The V end lost 1 base, the J end lost 4 bases, and 7 bases lay between the germline ends. The CDR3: CASSLSGGTEAFF. The CDR3 region has the DNA TGTGCCAGCAGCTTAAGCGGGGGCACTGAAGCTTTCTTT.

The CDR3 region has the DNA TGTGCCAGCAGCCAAGATCCGGCAGGGGCCGGCTATGGCTACACCTTC. Its protein is CASSQDPAGAGYGYTF. The chain recombines TRBV3-2 with TRBJ1-2; the table's D call, TRBD1, was not checked against the DNA. TRBV3-2 is assigned pseudogene status. This CDR3 spans 16 amino acids.

This clonotype was observed a handful of times. The rearrangement links TRBV5-4 to TRBJ1-1; D remains ambiguous. Germline V gene sequence: CDR1 SGHNT, CDR2 YYREEE (reference sequence). This CDR3 spans 13 amino acids. V was pared by 0 bases and J by 1 base, with 4 bases between. The CDR3 is CASSLDTNTEAFF. CDR3 in DNA: TGTGCCAGCAGCTTGGACACGAACACTGAAGCTTTCTTT.

J is TRBJ2-3 and V is TRBV24-1; weak D call: TRBD1 (7 bases). The CDR3 runs 15 residues. Germline values: CDR1 KGHDR, CDR2 SFDVKD. V gave up 6 bases and J gave up 4 bases, with 16 bases separating them. The CDR3 protein is CATSRRGAGADTQYF. The CDR3 nucleotides read TGTGCCACCAGTCGCAGGGGGGCCGGGGCAGATACGCAGTATTTT.

This clonotype was recorded many times. This chain joins TRBV12-3 or TRBV12-4 and TRBJ2-7, with 8 bases lining up with TRBD2. This CDR3 is built from 14 residues. V shed 4 bases and J 5 bases; nucleotides not matched to a gene: 7. The DNA of the CDR3 is TGTGCCAGCAGTTACCCGGGACTAGTTGACGAGCAGTACTTC. It yields the protein CASSYPGLVDEQYF.

This clonotype appeared many times. The V call is TRBV7-9, the J call TRBJ2-7; no firm D call. The V end lost 2 bases, the J end lost 2 bases, and 10 bases lay between the germline ends. The CDR3 loop spans 14 amino acids. Germline V gene lookup returns CDR1 SEHNR and CDR2 FQNEAQ (reference sequence). In DNA form, the CDR3 reads TGTGCCAGCAGCTTAAACCCGGGCCCCTACGAGCAGTACTTC. Amino acid sequence: CASSLNPGPYEQYF.

The V gene is TRBV28, the J gene TRBJ2-7; 8 positions match TRBD2. CDR1 is MDHEN and CDR2 is SYDVKM in the germline V gene. The CDR3 has 15 residues. Trimming at V came to 5 bases and at J to 6 bases, leaving 12 bases not matched to a gene. Here the CDR3 DNA reads TGTGCCAGCAGTGGATACCAGGGAGCGGGAGTCGAGCAGTACTTC. Residues: CASSGYQGAGVEQYF.

This clonotype was recorded at least ten times. V is TRBV7-2 and J is TRBJ2-7, with 14 bases fitting TRBD2. The V and J ends lost 8 bases and 3 bases, in that order; junction bases with no gene match: 9. The CDR3 consists of 16 residues. CDR1 is SGHTA, CDR2 FQGNSA, per germline. The CDR3 nucleotides are TGTGCCAGCGCTCCCGAAGGGACTAGCGGGAGCTACGAGCAGTACTTC. It is translated as CASAPEGTSGSYEQYF.

In its sample, this clonotype was seen many times. The chain recombines TRBV3-1 with TRBJ1-6; D remains ambiguous. V lost 1 base, J lost 2 bases, and 6 bases lay in between. Germline CDR1 and CDR2: LGHDT and YNNKEL (reference sequence). The CDR3 loop spans 15 amino acids. CDR3 in DNA: TGTGCCAGCAGCCAAGTCCTGCCCTATAATTCACCCCTCCACTTT. The encoded protein is CASSQVLPYNSPLHF. Variable domain in full (rest from reference TRBV3-1 and TRBJ1-6): DTAVSQTPKYLVTQMGNDKSIKCEQNLGHDTMYWYKQDSKKFLKIMFSYNNKELIINETVPNRFSPKSPDKAHLNLHINSLELGDSAVYFCASSQVLPYNSPLHFGNGTRLTVT.

This clonotype came up a few times. J is TRBJ2-6 and V is TRBV4-3, with TRBD1 matching over 9 bases. The CDR3 has 19 residues. Germline-derived CDR1 and CDR2 are LGHNA and YSLEER. The V segment lost 3 bases and the J segment 1 base; nucleotides outside the gene matches: 10. CDR3 protein: CASSQDTGTGWSGANVLTF. CDR3 DNA sequence: TGCGCCAGCAGCCAGGACACCGGGACAGGGTGGTCTGGGGCCAACGTCCTGACTTTC.

This clonotype was picked up a small number of times. One end of the junction is discordant with germline, which a read error may explain. The chain uses TRBV18 and TRBJ1-1; possible D gene TRBD1, 5 bases. There are 14 residues in the CDR3. CDR1 and CDR2 (germline): KGHSH, LQKENI. CDR3 DNA: TGTGCCAGCTCATCACCTGGGGGGAACACTGAAGCTTTCTTT. Encoded protein: CASSSPGGNTEAFF.

This clonotype came up many times. This chain links TRBV5-5 with TRBJ1-5, with TRBD1 as a possible D gene (5 bases). The germline V gene has CDR1 SGHKS and CDR2 YYEKEE (reference sequence). Trimming pared 4 bases from V and 5 bases from J, leaving 10 bases between. The CDR3 is 13 amino acids. The CDR3 coding sequence is TGTGCCAGCAGCCCGGGGGGTGATCAGCCCCAGCATTTT. It translates to CASSPGGDQPQHF. Together with reference TRBV5-5 and TRBJ1-5, the CDR3 gives the full variable domain: DAGVTQSPTHLIKTRGQQVTLRCSPISGHKSVSWYQQVLGQGPQFIFQYYEKEERGRGNFPDRFSARQFPNYSSELNVNALLLGDSALYLCASSPGGDQPQHFGDGTRLSIL.

The table lists this clonotype with a few counts. The chain joins TRBV3-1 to TRBJ1-1; TRBD1 might be the D (6 bases). V lost 6 bases and J lost 7, with 15 bases in between. Germline lookup yields CDR1 LGHDT and CDR2 YNNKEL (reference sequence). The CDR3 runs 13 residues. In DNA, the CDR3 is TGTGCCAGCAGACAGACTACAGGGTTTGAAGCTTTCTTT. Translating it yields CASRQTTGFEAFF.